This is a list of T cell receptor beta chains from one sample in a study of T cell responses to AZD1222 COVID-19 vaccine. Measured with immunoSEQ multiplex PCR; TCRdb has only the in-frame clones, and not every one. The sample includes around 130,000 clones, about 88% of them seen just once. Sequencing was performed on peripheral blood, taken 28 days after the second AZD1222 dose. The receptor source for this set is an adult who received the AZD1222 COVID-19 vaccine. Both conserved end residues are part of each CDR3. The D gene is left open where the match is weak. Clone size is not always given. Where it is, it says once, few, many or a class for expanded clones.

V gene	J gene	D gene	clone size	CDR3 protein	CDR3 DNA
TRBV5-1	TRBJ2-7	-	-	CASSLEIQSPYEQYF	TGCGCCAGCAGCTTGGAAATTCAGTCCCCCTACGAGCAGTACTTC
TRBV7-9	TRBJ1-5	-	-	CASSLRTGGSNQPQHF	TGTGCCAGCAGCCTCCGGACGGGGGGCAGCAATCAGCCCCAGCATTTT
TRBV4-1	TRBJ1-2	TRBD1	-	CASSQDQGDLYYGYTF	TGCGCCAGCAGCCAAGATCAGGGGGATTTGTACTATGGCTACACCTTC
TRBV7-2	TRBJ2-3	-	-	CASSLPPGATDTQYF	TGTGCCAGCAGCTTACCCCCAGGGGCCACAGATACGCAGTATTTT
TRBV2	TRBJ1-3	-	-	CASRTGYSGNTIYF	TGTGCCAGCAGGACAGGATACTCTGGAAACACCATATATTTT
TRBV2	TRBJ1-1	-	few	CASSPLGGPNTEAFF	TGTGCCAGCAGCCCCTTGGGGGGGCCAAACACTGAAGCTTTCTTT
TRBV30	TRBJ1-5	-	once	CAWDLRESGQPQHF	TGTGCCTGGGACCTTCGGGAGTCCGGTCAGCCCCAGCATTTT
TRBV18	TRBJ2-4	-	-	CASSPGLENIQYF	TGTGCCAGCTCTCCAGGACTGGAAAACATTCAGTACTTC
TRBV9	TRBJ2-5	TRBD2	-	CASSPGTIQETQYF	TGTGCCAGCAGCCCCGGGACTATACAAGAGACCCAGTACTTC
TRBV29-1	TRBJ1-1	-	-	CSVGRPFQAFF	TGCAGCGTCGGACGGCCATTTCAAGCTTTCTTT
TRBV12-3/TRBV12-4	TRBJ2-1	-	-	CASSPPPGWEQFF	TGTGCCAGCAGCCCCCCCCCGGGGTGGGAGCAGTTCTTC
TRBV10-1	TRBJ2-5	-	-	CASNRAQYF	TGCGCCAGCAATCGGGCCCAGTACTTC
TRBV7-3	TRBJ2-2	-	-	CASSPNGRVGELFF	TGTGCCAGCAGCCCTAATGGGCGCGTCGGGGAGCTGTTTTTT
TRBV19	TRBJ2-2	-	few	CASGEKGFGELFF	TGTGCCAGCGGGGAAAAGGGCTTCGGGGAGCTGTTTTTT
TRBV28	TRBJ1-6	-	few	CASSTGALAHHNSPLHF	TGTGCCAGCAGCACGGGAGCCCTTGCGCACCATAATTCACCCCTCCACTTT
TRBV19	TRBJ2-3	-	-	CASSPDPQGYEGDTQYF	TGTGCCAGTAGTCCCGACCCCCAGGGCTACGAGGGAGATACGCAGTATTTT